A single sample gave rise to the 14 T cell receptor beta chains below, sequenced in a study of cytomegalovirus exposure and HLA in healthy donors (dated by TCRdb to about 2017). The protocol used for the library was the immunoSEQ multiplex PCR assay. TCRdb holds this immuneACCESS table with in-frame rearrangements only. Some clones are missing; in checked studies, unresolved V genes explain under half, and the rest has no known cause. The sample table contains hundreds of thousands of clones; only one count was recorded for around four fifths of them. The top ten clonotypes cover over 12% of the sample. Sequencing was performed on PBMCs. The source of these receptors is a woman aged 30 to 39 in good health and CMV-seropositive.

This rearrangement joins TRBV5-4 to TRBJ2-5; 12 bases are a match to TRBD2. Germline V gene lookup returns CDR1 SGHNT and CDR2 YYREEE (reference sequence). The CDR3 totals 14 residues. The V gene end was trimmed by 4 bases and the J gene end by 13 bases; junction bases not matched to a gene: 11. CDR3: CASSPTTSGSFVYF. As DNA, the CDR3 is TGTGCCAGCAGCCCGACGACTAGCGGGAGCTTTGTGTACTTC. Based on the CDR3 plus reference TRBV5-4 and TRBJ2-5, the full variable domain is ETGVTQSPTHLIKTRGQQVTLRCSSQSGHNTVSWYQQALGQGPQFIFQYYREEENGRGNFPPRFSGLQFPNYSSELNVNALELDDSALYLCASSPTTSGSFVYFGPGTRLLVL.

The rearrangement links TRBV13 to TRBJ2-1, with 11 positions matching TRBD2. V lost 5 bases to trimming and J lost 5 bases; unmatched junction nucleotides: 8. Per germline, CDR1 PRHDT and CDR2 FYEKMQ (reference sequence). This CDR3 is built from 16 residues. Here the CDR3 DNA reads TGTGCCAGCAGCGCAATAGCGGGAGGGCACAACAATGAGCAGTTCTTC. Protein: CASSAIAGGHNNEQFF. The complete variable domain, with remaining parts taken from reference TRBV13 and TRBJ2-1, reads AAGVIQSPRHLIKEKRETATLKCYPIPRHDTVYWYQQGPGQDPQFLISFYEKMQSDKGSIPDRFSAQQFSDYHSELNMSSLELGDSALYFCASSAIAGGHNNEQFFGPGTRLTVL.

This CDR3 is CASSLSGPYNEQFF. In nucleotides, the CDR3 is TGTGCCAGCAGTTTATCCGGGCCCTACAATGAGCAGTTCTTC. The chain has TRBV28 and TRBJ2-1; D not resolved. Germline CDR1 is MDHEN and CDR2 is SYDVKM. This CDR3 spans 14 amino acids. Trimming pared 1 base from V and 2 bases from J, leaving 6 bases between.

This clone occurred once. The chain combines TRBV2 with TRBJ2-4; the D gene is possibly TRBD2 (5 bases). This CDR3 is 16 amino acids long. Germline CDR1 is SNHLY and CDR2 is FYNNEI. Deletions cut 2 bases from V and 6 bases from J, with 17 bases between. CDR3 residues: CASSERGNKLGNIQYF. The CDR3 coding sequence is TGTGCCAGCAGTGAACGAGGGAATAAGTTGGGAAACATTCAGTACTTC. Full variable domain (rest looked up from reference TRBV2 and TRBJ2-4): EPEVTQTPSHQVTQMGQEVILRCVPISNHLYFYWYRQILGQKVEFLVSFYNNEISEKSEIFDDQFSVERPDGSNFTLKIRSTKLEDSAMYFCASSERGNKLGNIQYFGAGTRLSVL.

In DNA form, the CDR3 reads TGCGCCAGGGGGGAATCTGGGGCCAACGTCCTGACTTTC. Amino acids: CARGESGANVLTF. This chain connects TRBV4-1 to TRBJ2-6; the D gene could be TRBD1 or TRBD2 (5 bases each). The germline CDR1 and CDR2 sequences are MGHRA and YSYEKL. V gave up 9 bases and J gave up 1 base, with 7 bases separating them. This CDR3 has 13 amino acids.

The chain employs TRBV6-1 and TRBJ2-6; maybe TRBD1 (5 bases). Germline-derived CDR1 and CDR2 are MNHNS and SASEGT. The CDR3 length is 15 residues. V was shortened by 6 bases and J by 4 bases, with 13 bases between the two germline ends. The CDR3 loop is CASSAGLQGANVLTF. For the CDR3, the DNA is TGTGCCAGCAGCGCAGGGTTGCAAGGGGCCAACGTCCTGACTTTC.

The chain carries TRBV18 and TRBJ2-7; 13 bases are a match to TRBD2. This CDR3 region has 15 residues. V lost 2 bases and J lost 6; bases outside the gene matches: 4. Germline V gene sequence: CDR1 KGHSH, CDR2 LQKENI. CDR3 amino acids: CASSPGLAGALEQYF. Here the CDR3 DNA reads TGTGCCAGCTCACCAGGACTAGCGGGAGCGCTCGAGCAGTACTTC.

The chain links TRBV2 to TRBJ2-1, with 8 bases identical to TRBD2. This CDR3 has 15 residues. J lost 0 bases, V lost 8 bases, and 6 bases had no gene match. Germline CDR1 is SNHLY and CDR2 is FYNNEI. The CDR3 DNA follows: TGTGCCAGCTCGGGAGGGAGGAGCTCCTACAATGAGCAGTTCTTC. Translating gives CASSGGRSSYNEQFF.

The chain employs TRBV12-5 and TRBJ1-1, with a possible D match to TRBD1 (6 bases). V lost 3 bases, J lost 3 bases, and 17 bases lay in between. Germline lookup yields CDR1 LGHNT and CDR2 FRNRAP. The CDR3 extends over 16 amino acids. CDR3 sequence reads: CASGFGTKGADTEAFF. CDR3 DNA: TGTGCTAGTGGTTTCGGGACAAAGGGTGCGGACACTGAAGCTTTCTTT.

The rearrangement joins TRBV19 to TRBJ2-3; tentative D call: TRBD1 (5 bases). In germline, CDR1 is LNHDA, CDR2 SQIVND (reference sequence). The CDR3 extends over 15 amino acids. Trimming shortened V by 4 bases and J by 6 bases, and 17 bases separated the two germline ends. The CDR3 region has the DNA TGTGCCAGTAGTACTTCAAGGGGCGGTCCGGATACGCAGTATTTT. Encoded protein: CASSTSRGGPDTQYF.

This clone was counted many times. The rearrangement joins TRBV28 to TRBJ2-7; D is ambiguous. The CDR3 runs 12 residues. The V end lost 6 bases, the J end lost 4 bases, and 10 bases lay between the germline ends. Germline V gene data show CDR1 as MDHEN and CDR2 as SYDVKM. Written as DNA, the CDR3 is TGTGCCAGCAGCCAATACTATTACGAGCAGTACTTC. Protein sequence: CASSQYYYEQYF.

J is TRBJ1-1 and V is TRBV9; weak D call: TRBD1 (5 bases). V lost 4 bases and J 4 bases, leaving 17 bases between the germline ends. The germline CDR1 and CDR2 sequences are SGDLS and YYNGEE. The CDR3 has 15 residues. CDR3 sequence (DNA): TGTGCCAGCAGCCGCAGGGAGGGGATAACCACTGAAGCTTTCTTT. The encoded protein is CASSRREGITTEAFF.

The rearrangement links TRBV18 to TRBJ2-7; D remains ambiguous. Germline CDR1 reads KGHSH; CDR2 reads LQKENI. V lost 3 bases, J lost 1 base, and 7 bases lay in between. The CDR3 consists of 13 residues. This CDR3 is CASSPTESYEQYF. The CDR3 coding sequence is TGTGCCAGCTCACCGACCGAGTCCTACGAGCAGTACTTC.

The chain is built from TRBV7-3 and TRBJ2-2; TRBD1 is a possible D gene (6 bases). The CDR3 is made up of 15 amino acids. CDR1 is SGHTA, CDR2 FQGTGA, per germline. Trimming shortened V by 0 bases and J by 4 bases, and 9 bases separated the two germline ends. CDR3 region: CASSLTGAVTGELFF. The CDR3 DNA reads TGTGCCAGCAGCTTAACGGGGGCTGTCACCGGGGAGCTGTTTTTT.